Listed here are 18 T cell receptor beta chains from one sample, sequenced in a study of blood T cell repertoires in COVID-19 (dated by TCRdb to 2020 to 2021). Receptor libraries were prepared by the immunoSEQ multiplex PCR assay. In TCRdb, the immuneACCESS table is reduced to in-frame sequences with V and J assigned. These tables do not hold every clone; where another copy was compared, an unresolved V gene accounts for under half, and the others remain unexplained. Counted in this sample were under 350,000 clones; about 85% of them appeared once. Jointly, the top ten make up 13% of the sample. The specimen sequenced was peripheral blood. The receptors come from a human donor in a cohort sampled during active COVID-19.

The chain couples TRBV18 to TRBJ2-7; TRBD2 is a possible D gene (5 bases). Germline V gives CDR1 KGHSH, CDR2 LQKENI. Trimming removed 3 bases from V and 6 bases from J, with 9 bases in between. The CDR3 extends over 12 amino acids. The CDR3 is CASSPRAGEQYF. The CDR3 nucleotides are TGTGCCAGCTCACCTAGGGCGGGCGAGCAGTACTTC.

V and J are TRBV20-1 and TRBJ2-7; D may be TRBD2 (6 bases). The CDR3 consists of 10 residues. Trimming removed 3 bases at V and 6 bases at J, with 6 bases between. The germline V gene has CDR1 DFQATT and CDR2 SNEGSKA (reference sequence). CDR3 DNA: TGCAGTGCTAGGGAGGGCGAGCAGTACTTC. This gives the protein CSAREGEQYF.

The chain links TRBV7-2 to TRBJ2-7, with 9 bases lining up with TRBD2. The V gene's germline CDR1 is SGHTA and CDR2 FQGNSA. The CDR3 has 16 residues. The J segment lost 3 bases and the V segment lost 0 bases, leaving 6 bases of the junction unmatched. The CDR3 coding sequence is TGTGCCAGCAGCTTAGCGCCAAGGCGGGAGGGCTACGAGCAGTACTTC. This gives the protein CASSLAPRREGYEQYF.

The chain recombines TRBV21-1 with TRBJ1-2; the table's D call of TRBD1 was not tested on the DNA. TRBV21-1 is a pseudogene locus. The length of the CDR3 is 13 residues. The DNA for the CDR3 is TGTGCCAGCAGCATTCACATATCCTATGGCTACACCTTC. Translating it yields CASSIHISYGYTF.

The V call is TRBV18, the J call TRBJ2-7, with 13 positions matching TRBD2. Germline values: CDR1 KGHSH, CDR2 LQKENI. After removal of 8 bases from V and 3 bases from J, the junction contained 4 bases not matched to a gene. CDR3 length: 14 amino acids. CDR3 in DNA: TGTGCCAGCCCAGGGACTAGCGGGAACTACGAGCAGTACTTC. Amino acids: CASPGTSGNYEQYF.

The CDR3 spells CASSVQGGETQYF. CDR3 DNA sequence: TGCGCCAGCAGTGTACAGGGCGGGGAGACCCAGTACTTC. V is TRBV10-2 and J is TRBJ2-5; possible D gene TRBD1, 6 bases. The CDR3 sequence is 13 residues long. Germline V gives CDR1 WSHSY, CDR2 SAAADI. The ends were cut back, 4 bases at V and 5 bases at J, with 11 bases in the middle.

The chain recombines TRBV7-3 with TRBJ1-3, with D possibly being TRBD1 (6 bases). Trimming cost V 0 bases and J 2 bases, with 8 bases left between them. Germline CDR1 reads SGHTA; CDR2 reads FQGTGA. There are 15 residues in the CDR3. The CDR3 region has the DNA TGTGCCAGCAGCTTAACTGCAGGGGCTGGAAACACCATATATTTT. Translated: CASSLTAGAGNTIYF. Looking up the rest from reference TRBV7-3 and TRBJ1-3 gives the full variable domain: GAGVSQTPSNKVTEKGKYVELRCDPISGHTALYWYRQSLGQGPEFLIYFQGTGAADDSGLPNDRFFAVRPEGSVSTLKIQRTERGDSAVYLCASSLTAGAGNTIYFGEGSWLTVV.

The rearrangement joins TRBV9 to TRBJ1-3, with 9 bases identical to TRBD1. With V trimmed by 2 bases and J by 7 bases, 7 bases remained unmatched. CDR1 is SGDLS and CDR2 is YYNGEE in the germline V gene. This CDR3 contains 15 residues. The CDR3 reads CASSVGQGLGNTIYF. In DNA form, the CDR3 reads TGTGCCAGCAGCGTGGGACAGGGTCTAGGGAACACCATATATTTT. Full variable domain (rest looked up from reference TRBV9 and TRBJ1-3): DSGVTQTPKHLITATGQRVTLRCSPRSGDLSVYWYQQSLDQGLQFLIQYYNGEERAKGNILERFSAQQFPDLHSELNLSSLELGDSALYFCASSVGQGLGNTIYFGEGSWLTVV.

The V and J genes are TRBV5-4 and TRBJ2-2; D not certain. The germline gives CDR1 SGHNT, CDR2 YYREEE (reference sequence). CDR3 length: 16 residues. The V end lost 2 bases, the J end lost 0 bases, and 11 bases lay between the germline ends. The CDR3 DNA is TGTGCCAGCAGCTTACGACAAGCAGCGAACACCGGGGAGCTGTTTTTT. The encoded protein is CASSLRQAANTGELFF.

V and J are TRBV2 and TRBJ2-2; TRBD2 matches at 7 bases. CDR1 SNHLY and CDR2 FYNNEI come from the germline V gene. With V trimmed by 6 bases and J by 5 bases, 6 bases remained unmatched. This CDR3 spans 14 amino acids. Here the CDR3 reads CASSPVLATGELFF. The CDR3 DNA sequence: TGTGCCAGCAGCCCCGTACTAGCGACCGGGGAGCTGTTTTTT.

The gene calls are TRBV6-2 or TRBV6-3 and TRBJ1-5, with D hard to call. The CDR3 spans 12 residues. Germline CDR1 reads MNHEY; CDR2 reads SVGEGT. The germline V and J ends were trimmed by 0 bases and 11 bases, with 8 bases remaining between them. The CDR3 reads CASSYSSGAQHF. As DNA, the CDR3 is TGTGCCAGCAGTTACTCGAGCGGAGCCCAGCATTTT.

The rearrangement joins TRBV6-5 to TRBJ1-4, with D possibly being TRBD1 (5 bases). There are 15 residues in the CDR3. The ends were cut back, 8 bases at V and 4 bases at J, with 17 bases in the middle. Germline V CDR1 and CDR2: MNHEY, SVGAGI. The CDR3 region has the DNA TGTGCCAGCTGTCCTGGGGCCTCCTTTAATGAAAAACTGTTTTTT. It is translated as CASCPGASFNEKLFF.

The genes are TRBV9 and TRBJ2-7; TRBD2 aligns across 11 bases. V shed 4 bases, J shed 3 bases, and the junction held 6 bases outside the gene matches. Germline assignment: CDR1 SGDLS and CDR2 YYNGEE. CDR3 length: 15 amino acids. CDR3 sequence (DNA): TGTGCCAGCAGCTCACGACTAGCGGGGAACTACGAGCAGTACTTC. Translation gives CASSSRLAGNYEQYF.

This rearrangement joins TRBV4-3 to TRBJ1-5; unclear D gene. Germline-derived CDR1 and CDR2 are LGHNA and YSLEER. Trimming left V 0 bases short and J 5 bases short, with 5 bases between. This CDR3 comprises 13 residues. CDR3 coding DNA: TGCGCCAGCAGCCAAGATCTCGATCAGCCCCAGCATTTT. Its protein product is CASSQDLDQPQHF.

Turning to this clone: The same CDR3 is also encoded by other DNA sequences in this sample. This chain connects TRBV3-1 (or the pseudogene TRBV3-2) to TRBJ2-5; no reliable D call. The V and J ends lost 1 base and 4 bases respectively, with 4 bases between them. Germline CDR1 LGHDT, CDR2 YNNKEL (reference sequence). The CDR3 length is 12 residues. The CDR3 bases are TGTGCCAGCAGCCAAGTGAGAGAGACCCAGTACTTC. Residues: CASSQVRETQYF.

CDR3 nucleotide sequence: TGTGCCAGCAGCCTCCCACAGGGAAACACTGAAGCTTTCTTT. This sequence encodes CASSLPQGNTEAFF. The V call is TRBV4-2, the J call TRBJ1-1; D perhaps matches TRBD1 (6 bases). The V end was cut by 4 bases, the J end by 2 bases, with 11 bases between. This CDR3 is 14 amino acids long. CDR1 LGHNA and CDR2 YNFKEQ come from the germline V gene.

The V gene is TRBV5-1, the J gene TRBJ2-2; 7 bases agree with TRBD2. This CDR3 contains 14 residues. V shed 5 bases and J 3 bases; nucleotides not matched to a gene: 4. Germline-derived CDR1 and CDR2 are SGHRS and YFSETQ. The CDR3 protein is CASRASGYTGELFF. The CDR3 nucleotides are TGCGCCAGCAGAGCTAGCGGATACACCGGGGAGCTGTTTTTT.

This clone was recorded a few times. J is TRBJ2-5 and V is TRBV19; 11 positions agree with TRBD1. Germline CDR1 and CDR2: LNHDA and SQIVND (reference sequence). Germline trimming cut 6 bases from V and 4 bases from J; bases unmatched to any gene: 1. CDR3 size: 13 residues. The CDR3 reads CASRGQGAETQYF. CDR3 bases: TGTGCCAGTAGAGGACAGGGGGCAGAGACCCAGTACTTC.